This TCR beta chain appears in the sequencing data of a study of blood T cell repertoires in COVID-19. Sequencing was performed with immunoSEQ multiplex PCR; in TCRdb, only in-frame clones are kept and a portion is missing. The sample includes more than 15,000 clones, about 89% seen only once; the top ten take 4%. This CDR3 comprises 14 residues. Germline CDR1 GTSNPN, CDR2 SVGIG (reference sequence). V was shortened by 4 bases and J by 2 bases, with 15 bases between the two germline ends. Source material: peripheral blood. The TCR comes from a human donor in a cohort sampled during active COVID-19. The V call is TRBV30, the J call TRBJ2-7; possibly TRBD2 for D (6 bases). The CDR3 reads CAWKGLNAAYEQYF. The CDR3 DNA sequence: TGTGCCTGGAAGGGACTTAATGCTGCCTACGAGCAGTACTTC.